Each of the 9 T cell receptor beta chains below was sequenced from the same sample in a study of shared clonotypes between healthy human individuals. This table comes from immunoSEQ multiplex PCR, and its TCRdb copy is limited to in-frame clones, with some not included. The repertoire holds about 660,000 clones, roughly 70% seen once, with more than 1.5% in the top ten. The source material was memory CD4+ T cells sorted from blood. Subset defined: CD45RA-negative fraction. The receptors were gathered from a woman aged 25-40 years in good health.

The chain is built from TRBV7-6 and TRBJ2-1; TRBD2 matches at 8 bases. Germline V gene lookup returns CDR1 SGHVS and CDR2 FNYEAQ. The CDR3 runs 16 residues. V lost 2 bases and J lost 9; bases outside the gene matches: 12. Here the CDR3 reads CASSLFRAGAAGEQFF. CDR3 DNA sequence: TGTGCCAGCAGCTTATTCCGAGCGGGGGCCGCGGGTGAGCAGTTCTTC. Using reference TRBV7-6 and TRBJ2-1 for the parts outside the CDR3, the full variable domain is GAGVSQSPRYKVTKRGQDVALRCDPISGHVSLYWYRQALGQGPEFLTYFNYEAQQDKSGLPNDRFSAERPEGSISTLTIQRTEQRDSAMYRCASSLFRAGAAGEQFFGPGTRLTVL.

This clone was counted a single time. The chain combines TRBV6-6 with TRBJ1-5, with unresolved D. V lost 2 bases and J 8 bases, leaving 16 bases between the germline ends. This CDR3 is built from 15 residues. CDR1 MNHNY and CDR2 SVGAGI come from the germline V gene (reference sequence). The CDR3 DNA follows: TGTGCCAGCAGTTACAGATCCGGCGCTGAGAAGCCCCAGCATTTT. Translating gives CASSYRSGAEKPQHF.

The CDR3 region has the DNA TGTGCCAGCAGCTTGGACCCGGGCGGTTCCTACGAGCAGTACTTC. This sequence encodes CASSLDPGGSYEQYF. This chain links TRBV5-4 with TRBJ2-7; D remains ambiguous. Trimming stripped 0 bases from V and 1 base from J, with 11 bases between. The CDR3 totals 15 residues. Germline CDR1 reads SGHNT; CDR2 reads YYREEE (reference sequence).

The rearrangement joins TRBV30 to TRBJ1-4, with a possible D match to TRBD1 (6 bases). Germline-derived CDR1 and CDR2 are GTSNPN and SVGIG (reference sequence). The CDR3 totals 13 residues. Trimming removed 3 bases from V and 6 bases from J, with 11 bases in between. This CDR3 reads CAWSGTKYEKLFF. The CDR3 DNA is TGTGCCTGGAGCGGGACAAAATATGAAAAACTGTTTTTT.

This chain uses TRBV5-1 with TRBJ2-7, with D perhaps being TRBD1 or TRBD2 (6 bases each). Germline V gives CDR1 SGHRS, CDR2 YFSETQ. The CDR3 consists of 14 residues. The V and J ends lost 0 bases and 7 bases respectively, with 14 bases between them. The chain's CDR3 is CASSLDGGGSEQYF. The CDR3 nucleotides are TGCGCCAGCAGCTTGGATGGAGGGGGAAGTGAGCAGTACTTC. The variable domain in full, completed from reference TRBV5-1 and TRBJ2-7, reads KAGVTQTPRYLIKTRGQQVTLSCSPISGHRSVSWYQQTPGQGLQFLFEYFSETQRNKGNFPGRFSGRQFSNSRSEMNVSTLELGDSALYLCASSLDGGGSEQYFGPGTRLTVT.

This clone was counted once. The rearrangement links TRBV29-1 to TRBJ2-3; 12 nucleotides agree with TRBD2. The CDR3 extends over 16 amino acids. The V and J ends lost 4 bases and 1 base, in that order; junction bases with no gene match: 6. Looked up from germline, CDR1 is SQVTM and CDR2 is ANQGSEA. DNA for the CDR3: TGCAGCGTTGTGACTAGCGGGAGTTGGGGCACAGATACGCAGTATTTT. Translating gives CSVVTSGSWGTDTQYF.

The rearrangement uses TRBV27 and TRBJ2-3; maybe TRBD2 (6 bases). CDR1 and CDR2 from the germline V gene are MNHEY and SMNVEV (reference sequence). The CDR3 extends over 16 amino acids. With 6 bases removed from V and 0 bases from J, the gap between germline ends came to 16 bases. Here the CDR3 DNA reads TGTGCCAGCAGAAATAGCGGAACCTTTAGCACAGATACGCAGTATTTT. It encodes CASRNSGTFSTDTQYF.

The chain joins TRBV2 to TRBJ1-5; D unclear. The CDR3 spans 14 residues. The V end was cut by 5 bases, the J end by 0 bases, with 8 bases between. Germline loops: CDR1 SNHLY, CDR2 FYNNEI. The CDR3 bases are TGTGCCAGCAGTCTTTGGTATAGCAATCAGCCCCAGCATTTT. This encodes CASSLWYSNQPQHF.

The CDR3 nucleotides read TGTGCCAGCAGTCGTCGATCACAGGGATTTGCCAATCAGCCCCAGCATTTT. It translates to CASSRRSQGFANQPQHF. The rearrangement links TRBV28 to TRBJ1-5; TRBD1 is a possible D gene (6 bases). The germline V gene has CDR1 MDHEN and CDR2 SYDVKM. CDR3 size: 17 residues. Trimming took off 5 bases at V and 3 bases at J, with 20 bases between the two ends.